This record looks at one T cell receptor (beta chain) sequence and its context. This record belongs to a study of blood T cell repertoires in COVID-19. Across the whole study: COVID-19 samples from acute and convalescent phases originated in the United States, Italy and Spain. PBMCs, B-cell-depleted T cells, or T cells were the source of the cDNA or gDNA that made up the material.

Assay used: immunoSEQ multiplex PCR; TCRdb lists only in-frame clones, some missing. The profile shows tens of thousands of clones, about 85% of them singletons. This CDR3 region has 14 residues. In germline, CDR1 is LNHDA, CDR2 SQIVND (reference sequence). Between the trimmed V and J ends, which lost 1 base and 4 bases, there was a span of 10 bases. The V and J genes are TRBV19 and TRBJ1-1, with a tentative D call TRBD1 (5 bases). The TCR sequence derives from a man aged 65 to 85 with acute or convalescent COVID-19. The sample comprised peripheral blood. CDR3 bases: TGTGCCAGTAGTATAGGTCAGGGAATCACTGAAGCTTTCTTT. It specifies CASSIGQGITEAFF.